This T cell receptor (beta chain) was profiled in a study of shared clonotypes between healthy human individuals. Whole-study results and caveats: Naive subsets typically showed greater estimated richness than memory subsets. Clonotypes not shared had lower generation probabilities than those common to all four donors.

Worth noting for this clone: Its antigen is unidentified. Relative to the germline gene, one junction end is altered; a read error may explain this.

Assay runs were performed at deep level. Libraries were prepared by immunoSEQ multiplex PCR; TCRdb keeps only in-frame clonotypes and omits some of them. Here the sample spans some 2,500,000 clones, 90% to 95% being singletons. Looked up from germline, CDR1 is MNHNS and CDR2 is SASEGT. This CDR3 has 12 amino acids. The sequenced sample was naive CD4+ T cells from PBMCs. The subset denotes: CD45RA+ positively selected. The genes are TRBV6-1 and TRBJ2-7; 11 bases align to TRBD1. This TCR was recovered from a man aged 18 to 35 in good health. Some clones in this sample may be carry-over from other donors' samples. Written as DNA, the CDR3 is TGTGCCAGCAGTGGTACCGGGACAGGGGGGTTCTTC. It specifies CASSGTGTGGFF.